This T cell receptor (beta chain) emerged from a study of shared clonotypes between healthy human individuals. Study overall: CD4 naive cells filled three plates per donor, CD4 memory three, CD8 naive two and CD8 memory one.

Only in-frame clones appear in the TCRdb table, and some are missing; sequencing was by immunoSEQ multiplex PCR. The repertoire holds approximately 640,000 clones, with more than 70% as singletons. Turning to this clone: Its antigen remains unknown.

Study-wide results and caveats: Across four donors, naive CD4 shared roughly 5%, naive CD8 3% to 3.5%, memory CD4 roughly 2.4%, memory CD8 0.4% to 0.5%. Only blood was sampled; tissue repertoires likely differ.

CDR3 length equals 15 residues. Trimming left V 2 bases short and J 0 bases short, with 12 bases between. The germline V gene has CDR1 GTSNPN and CDR2 SVGIG (reference sequence). The sequence was obtained from a woman in her 30s in good health. The sample comprised memory CD4+ T cells sorted from blood. As for subset: CD45RA-negative fraction. The chain carries TRBV30 and TRBJ2-3; D gene ambiguous. The CDR3 sequence: CAWSSKTLSTDTQYF. Here the CDR3 DNA reads TGTGCCTGGAGTTCCAAGACTCTAAGCACAGATACGCAGTATTTT.